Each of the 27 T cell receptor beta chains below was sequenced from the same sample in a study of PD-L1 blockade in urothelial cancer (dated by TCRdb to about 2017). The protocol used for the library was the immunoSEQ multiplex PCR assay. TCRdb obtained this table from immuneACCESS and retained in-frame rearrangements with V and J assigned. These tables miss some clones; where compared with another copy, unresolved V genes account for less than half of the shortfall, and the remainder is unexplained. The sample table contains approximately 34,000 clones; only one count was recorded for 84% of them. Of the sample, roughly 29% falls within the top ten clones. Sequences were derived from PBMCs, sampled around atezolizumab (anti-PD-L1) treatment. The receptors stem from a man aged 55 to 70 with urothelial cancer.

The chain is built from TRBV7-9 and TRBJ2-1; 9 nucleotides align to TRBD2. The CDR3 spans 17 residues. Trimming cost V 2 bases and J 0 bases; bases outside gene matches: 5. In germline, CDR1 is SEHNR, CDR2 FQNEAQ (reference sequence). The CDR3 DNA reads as TGTGCCAGCAGCTTACGGGCTAGCGGGAACTCCTACAATGAGCAGTTCTTC. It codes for CASSLRASGNSYNEQFF.

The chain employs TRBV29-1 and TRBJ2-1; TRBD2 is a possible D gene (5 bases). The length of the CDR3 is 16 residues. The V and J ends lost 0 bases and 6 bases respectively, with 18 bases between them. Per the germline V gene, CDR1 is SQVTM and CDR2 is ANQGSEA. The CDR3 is CSVEDRAPIAPNEQFF. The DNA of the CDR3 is TGCAGCGTTGAAGATCGAGCACCCATAGCGCCCAATGAGCAGTTCTTC.

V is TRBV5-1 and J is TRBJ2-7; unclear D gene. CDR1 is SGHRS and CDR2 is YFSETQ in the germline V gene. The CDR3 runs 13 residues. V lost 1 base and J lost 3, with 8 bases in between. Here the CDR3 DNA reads TGCGCCAGCAGCTTGCCCCCGGGCTACGAGCAGTACTTC. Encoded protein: CASSLPPGYEQYF.

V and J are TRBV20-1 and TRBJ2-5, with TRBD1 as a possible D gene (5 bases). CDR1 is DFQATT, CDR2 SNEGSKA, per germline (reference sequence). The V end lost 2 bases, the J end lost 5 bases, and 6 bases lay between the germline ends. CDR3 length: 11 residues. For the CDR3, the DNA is TGCAGTGCTAGAAGGGGCGAGACCCAGTACTTC. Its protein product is CSARRGETQYF.

In nucleotides, the CDR3 is TGTGCCAGCAGCCCGACAGACCCCTCTGGAAACACCATATATTTT. It yields the protein CASSPTDPSGNTIYF. This chain connects TRBV5-6 to TRBJ1-3; possibly TRBD1 for D (5 bases). V shed 4 bases and J shed 0 bases, with 11 bases lying between them. CDR1 is SGHDT, CDR2 YYEEEE, per germline. The CDR3 totals 15 residues.

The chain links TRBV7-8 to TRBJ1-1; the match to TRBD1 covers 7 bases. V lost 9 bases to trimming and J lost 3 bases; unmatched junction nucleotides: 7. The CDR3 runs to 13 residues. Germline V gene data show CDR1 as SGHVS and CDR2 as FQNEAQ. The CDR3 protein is CASKRGRYTEAFF. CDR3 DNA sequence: TGTGCCAGTAAGAGGGGGCGATACACTGAAGCTTTCTTT. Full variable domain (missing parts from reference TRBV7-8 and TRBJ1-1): GAGVSQSPRYKVAKRGQDVALRCDPISGHVSLFWYQQALGQGPEFLTYFQNEAQLDKSGLPSDRFFAERPEGSVSTLKIQRTQQEDSAVYLCASKRGRYTEAFFGQGTRLTVV.

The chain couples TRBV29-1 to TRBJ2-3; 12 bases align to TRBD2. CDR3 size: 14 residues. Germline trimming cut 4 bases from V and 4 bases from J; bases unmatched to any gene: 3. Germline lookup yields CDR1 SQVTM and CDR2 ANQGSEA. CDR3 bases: TGCAGCGTTGGACTAGCGGGAGTATCAGATACGCAGTATTTT. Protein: CSVGLAGVSDTQYF.

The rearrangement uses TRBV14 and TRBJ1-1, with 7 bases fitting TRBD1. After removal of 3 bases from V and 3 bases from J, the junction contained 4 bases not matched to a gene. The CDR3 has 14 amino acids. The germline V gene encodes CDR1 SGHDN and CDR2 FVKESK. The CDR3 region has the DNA TGTGCCAGCAGCCACACACAGGGGCACACTGAAGCTTTCTTT. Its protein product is CASSHTQGHTEAFF.

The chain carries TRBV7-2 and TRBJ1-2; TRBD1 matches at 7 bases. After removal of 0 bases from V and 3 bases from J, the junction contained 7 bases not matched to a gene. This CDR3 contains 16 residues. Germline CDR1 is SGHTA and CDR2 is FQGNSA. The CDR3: CASSLAWGQSDYGYTF. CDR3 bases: TGTGCCAGCAGCTTAGCGTGGGGACAGAGCGACTATGGCTACACCTTC.

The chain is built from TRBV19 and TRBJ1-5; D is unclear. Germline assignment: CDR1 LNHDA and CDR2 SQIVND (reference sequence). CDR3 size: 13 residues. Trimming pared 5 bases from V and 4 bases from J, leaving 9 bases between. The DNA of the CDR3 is TGTGCCAGTAGTCCGAACAAGAATCAGCCCCAGCATTTT. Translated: CASSPNKNQPQHF.

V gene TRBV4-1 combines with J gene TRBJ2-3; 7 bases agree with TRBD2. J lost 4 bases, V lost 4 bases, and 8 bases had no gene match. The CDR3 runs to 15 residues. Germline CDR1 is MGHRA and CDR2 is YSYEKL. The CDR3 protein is CASSLTGREPDTQYF. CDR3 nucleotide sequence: TGCGCCAGCAGCCTTACGGGGCGGGAGCCAGATACGCAGTATTTT.

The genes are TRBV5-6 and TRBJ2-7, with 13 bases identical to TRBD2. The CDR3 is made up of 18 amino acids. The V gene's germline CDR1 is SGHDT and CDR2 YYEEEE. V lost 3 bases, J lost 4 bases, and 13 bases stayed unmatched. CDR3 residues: CASSWGGLAGNWGYEQYF. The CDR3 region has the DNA TGTGCCAGCAGCTGGGGGGGACTAGCGGGGAACTGGGGGTACGAGCAGTACTTC.

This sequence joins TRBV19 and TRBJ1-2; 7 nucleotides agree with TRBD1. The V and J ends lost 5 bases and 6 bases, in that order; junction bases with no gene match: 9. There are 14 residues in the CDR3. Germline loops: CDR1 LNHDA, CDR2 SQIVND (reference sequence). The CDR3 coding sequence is TGTGCCAGTAGTGGACGGGACAGTAGGAATGGCTACACCTTC. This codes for CASSGRDSRNGYTF.

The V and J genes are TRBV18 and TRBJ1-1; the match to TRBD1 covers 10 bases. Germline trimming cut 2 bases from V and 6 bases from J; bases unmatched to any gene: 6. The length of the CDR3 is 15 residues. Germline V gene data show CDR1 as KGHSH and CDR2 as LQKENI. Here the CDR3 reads CASSPRTGGDPEAFF. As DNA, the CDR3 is TGTGCCAGCTCACCAAGGACAGGGGGGGACCCTGAAGCTTTCTTT.

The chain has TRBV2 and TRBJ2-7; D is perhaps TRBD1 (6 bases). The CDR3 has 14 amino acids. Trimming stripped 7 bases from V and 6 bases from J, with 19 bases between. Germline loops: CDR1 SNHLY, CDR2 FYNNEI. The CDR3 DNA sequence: TGTGCCAGCAACCTCGGACAGAAAAGGCGCGAGCAGTACTTC. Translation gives CASNLGQKRREQYF.

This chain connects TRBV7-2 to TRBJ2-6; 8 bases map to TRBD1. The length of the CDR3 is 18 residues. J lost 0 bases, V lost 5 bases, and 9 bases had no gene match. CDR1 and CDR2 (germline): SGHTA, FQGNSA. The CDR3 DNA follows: TGTGCCAGCAGCGTAACAGGGGGTCTTGGCTCTGGGGCCAACGTCCTGACTTTC. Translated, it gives CASSVTGGLGSGANVLTF.

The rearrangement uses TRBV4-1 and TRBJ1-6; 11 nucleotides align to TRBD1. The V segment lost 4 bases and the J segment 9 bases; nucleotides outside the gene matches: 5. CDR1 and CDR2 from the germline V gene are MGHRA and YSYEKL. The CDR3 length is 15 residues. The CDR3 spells CASSPGTGGGSPLHF. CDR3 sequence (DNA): TGCGCCAGCAGCCCGGGGACAGGGGGTGGTTCACCCCTCCACTTT.

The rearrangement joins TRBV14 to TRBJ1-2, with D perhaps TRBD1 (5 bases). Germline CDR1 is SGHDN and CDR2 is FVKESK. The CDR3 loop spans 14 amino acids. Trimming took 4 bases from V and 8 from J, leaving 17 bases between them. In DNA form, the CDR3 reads TGTGCCAGCAGCCCAGAGGGCAGGGCTGAGGGCTACACCTTC. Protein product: CASSPEGRAEGYTF.

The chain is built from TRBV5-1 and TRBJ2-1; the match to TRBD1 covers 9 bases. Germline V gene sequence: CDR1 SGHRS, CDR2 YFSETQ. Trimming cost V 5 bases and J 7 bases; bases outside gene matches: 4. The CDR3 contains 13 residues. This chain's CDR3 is CASRPGQGNEQFF. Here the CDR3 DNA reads TGCGCCAGCAGGCCGGGACAGGGAAATGAGCAGTTCTTC.

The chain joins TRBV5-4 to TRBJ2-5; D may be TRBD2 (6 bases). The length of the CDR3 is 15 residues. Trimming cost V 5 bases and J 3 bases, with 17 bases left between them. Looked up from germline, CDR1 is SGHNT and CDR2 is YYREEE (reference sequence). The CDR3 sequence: CASRSRRGAEETQYF. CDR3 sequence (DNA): TGTGCCAGCAGATCTAGACGCGGGGCAGAAGAGACCCAGTACTTC.

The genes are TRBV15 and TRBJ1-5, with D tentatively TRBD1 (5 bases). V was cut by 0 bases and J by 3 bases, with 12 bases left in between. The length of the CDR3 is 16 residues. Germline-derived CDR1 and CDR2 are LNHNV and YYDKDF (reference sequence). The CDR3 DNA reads TGTGCCACCAGCAGAGATAGGACATATCCCAATCAGCCCCAGCATTTT. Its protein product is CATSRDRTYPNQPQHF.

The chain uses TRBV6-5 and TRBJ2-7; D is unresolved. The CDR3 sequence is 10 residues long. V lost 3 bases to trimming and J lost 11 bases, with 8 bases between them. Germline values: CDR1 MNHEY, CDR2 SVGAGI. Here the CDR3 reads CASSYSRKYF. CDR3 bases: TGTGCCAGCAGTTATTCGAGAAAGTACTTC.

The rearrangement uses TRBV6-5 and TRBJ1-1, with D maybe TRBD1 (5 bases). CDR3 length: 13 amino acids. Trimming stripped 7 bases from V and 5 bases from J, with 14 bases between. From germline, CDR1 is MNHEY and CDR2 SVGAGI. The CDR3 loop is CASTGGLGTEAFF. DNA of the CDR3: TGTGCCAGCACGGGGGGATTGGGAACTGAAGCTTTCTTT.

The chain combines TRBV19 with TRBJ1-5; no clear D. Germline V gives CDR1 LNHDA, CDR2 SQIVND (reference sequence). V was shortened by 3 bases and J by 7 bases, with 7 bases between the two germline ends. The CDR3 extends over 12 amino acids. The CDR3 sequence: CASSILGQPQHF. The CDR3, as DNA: TGTGCCAGTAGTATTCTCGGGCAGCCCCAGCATTTT.

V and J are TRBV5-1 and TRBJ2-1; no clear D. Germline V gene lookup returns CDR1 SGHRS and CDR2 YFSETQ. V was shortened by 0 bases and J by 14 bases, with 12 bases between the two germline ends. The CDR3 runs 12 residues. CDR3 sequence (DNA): TGCGCCAGCAGCTTGGAGCCTGTTACTAAGTTCTTC. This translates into CASSLEPVTKFF.

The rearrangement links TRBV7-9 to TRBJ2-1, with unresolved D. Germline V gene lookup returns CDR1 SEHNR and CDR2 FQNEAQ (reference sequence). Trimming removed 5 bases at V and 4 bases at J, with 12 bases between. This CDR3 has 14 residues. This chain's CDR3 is CASSRGDGYNEQFF. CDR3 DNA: TGTGCCAGCAGCCGCGGTGATGGTTACAATGAGCAGTTCTTC.

Written as DNA, the CDR3 is TGTGCCAGCAGCTTAGGTAACAGGGGGGATGAAGCTTTCTTT. It yields the protein CASSLGNRGDEAFF. The chain combines TRBV11-2 with TRBJ1-1; 8 nucleotides align to TRBD1. Trimming took 1 base from V and 7 from J; bases not matched to a gene: 5. The CDR3 length is 14 residues. Germline-derived CDR1 and CDR2 are SGHAT and FQNNGV.